The 32 T cell receptor beta chains listed next were all sequenced from one sample in a study of cytomegalovirus exposure and HLA in healthy donors. Sequencing was performed with immunoSEQ multiplex PCR; in TCRdb, only in-frame clones are kept and a portion is missing. This table holds 60,000 to 90,000 clones, 85% found once. The sequencing input was PBMCs. These receptors originate from a man aged 25-45 years in good health and CMV-seronegative.

CDR3 nucleotides: TGCGCCAGCAGCTGGGGGACAGCGGCTGAAGCTTTCTTT. Protein product: CASSWGTAAEAFF. V is TRBV5-1 and J is TRBJ1-1; 7 nucleotides match TRBD1. Germline-derived CDR1 and CDR2 are SGHRS and YFSETQ. This CDR3 has 13 residues. With V trimmed by 3 bases and J by 6 bases, 5 bases remained unmatched.

The J gene is TRBJ1-5, the V gene TRBV6-5; TRBD1 is a possible D gene (5 bases). Per the germline V gene, CDR1 is MNHEY and CDR2 is SVGAGI. The germline V and J ends were trimmed by 0 bases and 1 base, with 7 bases remaining between them. This CDR3 region has 15 residues. The CDR3 loop reads CASSYSAGSNQPQHF. The CDR3 DNA follows: TGTGCCAGCAGTTACTCGGCAGGGAGCAATCAGCCCCAGCATTTT.

This chain joins TRBV30 and TRBJ2-3; D possibly corresponds to TRBD2 (6 bases). V lost 0 bases and J 4 bases, leaving 23 bases between the germline ends. Germline V lookup: CDR1 GTSNPN, CDR2 SVGIG (reference sequence). The CDR3 sequence is 18 residues long. Here the CDR3 reads CAWSVFSGGIRIPDTQYF. The CDR3 region has the DNA TGTGCCTGGAGTGTATTTTCTGGGGGGATCAGGATCCCAGATACGCAGTATTTT.

The J gene is TRBJ2-4, the V gene TRBV4-1; 8 bases match TRBD2. Trimming took 4 bases from V and 7 from J; bases not matched to a gene: 3. CDR3 length equals 13 residues. Germline-derived CDR1 and CDR2 are MGHRA and YSYEKL. CDR3 nucleotides: TGCGCCAGCAGCCCTCGGGGGGGGAACATTCAGTACTTC. Translated: CASSPRGGNIQYF.

The V call is TRBV29-1, the J call TRBJ2-1, with 14 bases fitting TRBD2. J lost 0 bases, V lost 4 bases, and 5 bases had no gene match. The CDR3 has 17 residues. Looked up from germline, CDR1 is SQVTM and CDR2 is ANQGSEA. The CDR3 protein is CSVGVGTSGSSYNEQFF. In DNA form, the CDR3 reads TGCAGCGTTGGGGTGGGGACTAGCGGGAGCTCCTACAATGAGCAGTTCTTC.

This chain connects TRBV11-2 to TRBJ2-7, with D maybe TRBD2 (5 bases). V was shortened by 1 base and J by 2 bases, with 12 bases between the two germline ends. In germline, CDR1 is SGHAT, CDR2 FQNNGV. This CDR3 spans 15 amino acids. In nucleotides, the CDR3 is TGTGCCAGCAGCTTAGTGTCATCCGGGACCTACGAGCAGTACTTC. Amino acid sequence: CASSLVSSGTYEQYF.

For this clone: Other DNA sequences from this sample encode an identical CDR3 as well. This chain joins TRBV2 and TRBJ2-5, with D unresolved. The germline V and J ends were trimmed by 5 bases and 4 bases, with 2 bases remaining between them. There are 10 residues in the CDR3. CDR1 and CDR2 (germline): SNHLY, FYNNEI. CDR3 region: CASSRETQYF. In nucleotides, the CDR3 is TGTGCCAGCAGTCGAGAGACCCAGTACTTC. The full variable domain, its missing parts supplied by reference TRBV2 and TRBJ2-5, is EPEVTQTPSHQVTQMGQEVILRCVPISNHLYFYWYRQILGQKVEFLVSFYNNEISEKSEIFDDQFSVERPDGSNFTLKIRSTKLEDSAMYFCASSRETQYFGPGTRLLVL.

The J gene is TRBJ2-2, the V gene TRBV29-1; 7 bases are shared with TRBD1. Trimming at V came to 3 bases and at J to 3 bases, leaving 4 bases not matched to a gene. The CDR3 sequence is 14 residues long. Germline values: CDR1 SQVTM, CDR2 ANQGSEA. The CDR3 is CSVDPGGYTGELFF. As DNA, the CDR3 is TGCAGCGTTGATCCAGGGGGATACACCGGGGAGCTGTTTTTT.

In nucleotides, the CDR3 is TGTGCCAGTAGTACCCCTGGACTAGCGGGGGGGCTTGGAGATACGCAGTATTTT. Translation: CASSTPGLAGGLGDTQYF. The chain links TRBV19 to TRBJ2-3, with 15 bases matching TRBD2. In germline, CDR1 is LNHDA, CDR2 SQIVND (reference sequence). With 4 bases clipped from V and 5 bases from J, the junction kept 10 bases outside the gene matches. The length of the CDR3 is 18 residues.

The CDR3 sequence: CASSSDGGLTDTQYF. The CDR3 DNA is TGTGCCAGCAGCTCCGACGGGGGGCTCACAGATACGCAGTATTTT. The chain links TRBV7-6 to TRBJ2-3, with D tentatively TRBD2 (7 bases). V lost 4 bases to trimming and J lost 2 bases, with 13 bases between them. In germline, CDR1 is SGHVS, CDR2 FNYEAQ. The CDR3 is 15 amino acids.

This clone was counted a few times. The chain is built from TRBV27 and TRBJ1-6; D is uncertain. V lost 4 bases, J lost 13 bases, and 14 bases lay in between. CDR3 length: 13 amino acids. Germline V gene sequence: CDR1 MNHEY, CDR2 SMNVEV (reference sequence). The CDR3 loop reads CASSSKRDRPLHF. For the CDR3, the DNA is TGTGCCAGCAGTTCGAAACGGGATCGGCCCCTCCACTTT.

The chain is built from TRBV5-4 and TRBJ2-3, with D tentatively TRBD2 (7 bases). The CDR3 totals 18 residues. Germline assignment: CDR1 SGHNT and CDR2 YYREEE (reference sequence). V lost 0 bases and J 3 bases, leaving 20 bases between the germline ends. The CDR3 nucleotides read TGTGCCAGCAGCTTGGGGCGGTATGGGGGGGCGCGAACAGATACGCAGTATTTT. It encodes CASSLGRYGGARTDTQYF.

The V gene is TRBV7-3, the J gene TRBJ1-2; 8 bases map to TRBD1. This CDR3 contains 13 residues. Germline V gives CDR1 SGHTA, CDR2 FQGTGA. V trimming: 5 bases; J trimming: 8 bases; junction bases outside the gene matches: 7. Here the CDR3 reads CASSRDRTAGYTF. Here the CDR3 DNA reads TGTGCCAGCAGCCGGGACAGGACGGCGGGCTACACCTTC.

The V call is TRBV7-9, the J call TRBJ2-1; 9 bases fit TRBD2. CDR1 and CDR2 from the germline V gene are SEHNR and FQNEAQ (reference sequence). J was trimmed by 12 bases and V by 5 bases; bases with no gene match: 14. This CDR3 contains 15 residues. The CDR3 region is CASSAVEREARRQFF. The DNA for the CDR3 is TGTGCCAGCAGCGCCGTAGAGCGGGAGGCCAGGAGGCAGTTCTTC. Drawing the rest from reference TRBV7-9 and TRBJ2-1, the complete variable domain is DTGVSQNPRHKITKRGQNVTFRCDPISEHNRLYWYRQTLGQGPEFLTYFQNEAQLEKSRLLSDRFSAERPKGSFSTLEIQRTEQGDSAMYLCASSAVEREARRQFFGPGTRLTVL.

The V and J genes are TRBV7-8 and TRBJ2-5; D gene ambiguous. Trimming took off 1 base at V and 0 bases at J, with 12 bases between the two ends. CDR3 size: 16 residues. CDR1 and CDR2 from the germline V gene are SGHVS and FQNEAQ. The CDR3 nucleotides read TGTGCCAGCAGCTTAGTCGAGCTGAGGTACCAAGAGACCCAGTACTTC. Translating gives CASSLVELRYQETQYF.

The chain uses TRBV5-1 and TRBJ1-1; D not certain. CDR3 size: 14 residues. Germline CDR1 reads SGHRS; CDR2 reads YFSETQ. V lost 4 bases and J lost 6, with 16 bases in between. The CDR3 DNA reads TGCGCCAGCAGCCACCAGGTGGCTAACGCTGAAGCTTTCTTT. It specifies CASSHQVANAEAFF.

This rearrangement joins TRBV11-1 to TRBJ2-1, with D maybe TRBD2 (8 bases). V lost 5 bases and J 4 bases, leaving 18 bases between the germline ends. This CDR3 has 16 amino acids. Germline lookup yields CDR1 SGHAT and CDR2 FQDESV (reference sequence). The CDR3 coding sequence is TGTGCCAGCAGCCTCACAGGGGTAGCGGGGTACAATGAGCAGTTCTTC. The encoded protein is CASSLTGVAGYNEQFF.

The V gene is TRBV21-1, the J gene TRBJ2-3; the D call TRBD2 from the table was never checked on the DNA. TRBV21-1 is a documented pseudogene. This CDR3 is built from 14 residues. For the CDR3, the DNA is TGTGCCAGCAGCAAATCGTCTACCACAGATACGCAGTATTTT. Protein sequence: CASSKSSTTDTQYF.

The chain recombines TRBV27 with TRBJ1-4; TRBD1 matches 7 bases. Per the germline V gene, CDR1 is MNHEY and CDR2 is SMNVEV (reference sequence). J lost 8 bases, V lost 3 bases, and 9 bases had no gene match. The CDR3 has 15 amino acids. The CDR3 here is CASSFYDRVGEKLFF. CDR3 coding DNA: TGTGCCAGCAGTTTCTACGACAGGGTTGGAGAAAAACTGTTTTTT.

The chain recombines TRBV30 with TRBJ1-5, with D maybe TRBD1 (6 bases). CDR3 length: 13 residues. CDR1 and CDR2 from the germline V gene are GTSNPN and SVGIG (reference sequence). The V and J ends lost 2 bases and 5 bases respectively, with 10 bases between them. This CDR3 reads CAWSSGDDQPQHF. The CDR3 bases are TGTGCCTGGAGTTCAGGGGACGATCAGCCCCAGCATTTT.

This chain uses TRBV5-8 with TRBJ2-1; 11 bases line up with TRBD2. V shed 0 bases and J 2 bases; nucleotides not matched to a gene: 4. The CDR3 covers 17 residues. Germline V gene lookup returns CDR1 SGHTS and CDR2 YDEGEE. CDR3 bases: TGTGCCAGCAGCTTGGTAGCGGGAGGGCTCCCCTACAATGAGCAGTTCTTC. The encoded protein is CASSLVAGGLPYNEQFF.

Only one count was recorded for this clone. The chain is built from TRBV14 and TRBJ2-5; 10 bases agree with TRBD2. The V segment lost 4 bases and the J segment 2 bases; nucleotides outside the gene matches: 4. CDR3 length equals 15 residues. The germline CDR1 and CDR2 sequences are SGHDN and FVKESK. The CDR3, as DNA: TGTGCCAGCAGCCCCGAGCGGGAGGGTCAAGAGACCCAGTACTTC. Translated, it gives CASSPEREGQETQYF.

V gene TRBV4-3 combines with J gene TRBJ2-5, with 10 bases matching TRBD2. CDR3 size: 17 residues. Germline-derived CDR1 and CDR2 are LGHNA and YSLEER. The trim removed 4 bases at V and 3 bases at J, leaving 11 bases unmatched. In DNA form, the CDR3 reads TGCGCCAGCAGCCCCGGTATAGCTAGCGGGAGTGAAGAGACCCAGTACTTC. Amino acid sequence: CASSPGIASGSEETQYF.

This clone was detected only a few times. V and J are TRBV28 and TRBJ1-2; tentatively, D is TRBD1 (5 bases). With 5 bases removed from V and 0 bases from J, the gap between germline ends came to 13 bases. This CDR3 is 15 amino acids long. Per germline, CDR1 MDHEN and CDR2 SYDVKM. CDR3 loop: CASSLQETTNYGYTF. The CDR3 DNA follows: TGTGCCAGCAGTCTACAGGAAACCACTAACTATGGCTACACCTTC.

The table lists this clone with a count of one. CDR3 loop: CASRRGETQYF. The CDR3 DNA is TGTGCCAGCAGGAGGGGGGAGACCCAGTACTTC. The chain carries TRBV2 and TRBJ2-5; D perhaps matches TRBD1 (6 bases). The germline V gene has CDR1 SNHLY and CDR2 FYNNEI. The CDR3 covers 11 residues. V lost 6 bases to trimming and J lost 5 bases, with 7 bases between them.

The chain is built from TRBV7-6 and TRBJ2-2, with D perhaps TRBD1 (6 bases). The CDR3 length is 14 residues. Germline CDR1 SGHVS, CDR2 FNYEAQ. The V and J ends lost 8 bases and 6 bases respectively, with 16 bases between them. The CDR3 is CASADIGQSGELFF. CDR3 DNA sequence: TGTGCCAGCGCCGACATAGGACAGTCCGGGGAGCTGTTTTTT.

V usage is TRBV7-9 and J usage is TRBJ1-2; the D is unclear. Trimming stripped 6 bases from V and 7 bases from J, with 15 bases between. CDR3 length: 13 amino acids. The germline V gene encodes CDR1 SEHNR and CDR2 FQNEAQ (reference sequence). The CDR3 sequence: CASRREDAGGYTF. In DNA, the CDR3 is TGTGCCAGCAGAAGGGAGGACGCAGGTGGCTACACCTTC.

V usage is TRBV28 and J usage is TRBJ2-7, with D perhaps TRBD1 (5 bases). CDR3 size: 13 residues. Germline loops: CDR1 MDHEN, CDR2 SYDVKM. The germline V and J ends were trimmed by 5 bases and 2 bases, with 10 bases remaining between them. CDR3 amino acids: CASSRRVPYEQYF. For the CDR3, the DNA is TGTGCCAGCAGTCGCAGGGTGCCCTACGAGCAGTACTTC.

The chain couples TRBV4-2 to TRBJ2-3; D gene uncertain. Trimming took 6 bases from V and 3 from J, leaving 19 bases between them. CDR1 is LGHNA, CDR2 YNFKEQ, per germline. CDR3 length: 16 amino acids. The CDR3 DNA reads as TGTGCCAGCAGTCCGCCGGCCCGCTTCGGGACAGATACGCAGTATTTT. Residues: CASSPPARFGTDTQYF.

The chain has TRBV6-1 and TRBJ1-2; D uncertain. V lost 5 bases to trimming and J lost 6 bases, with 13 bases between them. This CDR3 is 13 amino acids long. The germline CDR1 and CDR2 sequences are MNHNS and SASEGT. The CDR3 sequence is CASSLDSSDGYTF. CDR3 bases: TGTGCCAGCAGTTTAGACTCGAGCGATGGCTACACCTTC.

The rearrangement links TRBV5-4 to TRBJ2-7, with 9 bases fitting TRBD1. Germline V gives CDR1 SGHNT, CDR2 YYREEE (reference sequence). This CDR3 region has 15 residues. With V trimmed by 8 bases and J by 3 bases, 12 bases remained unmatched. The CDR3 DNA is TGTGCCAGTACCGACCGGGACAGGGCAAACTACGAGCAGTACTTC. Translating it yields CASTDRDRANYEQYF.

The genes are TRBV15 and TRBJ2-1; 10 nucleotides line up with TRBD2. Per the germline V gene, CDR1 is LNHNV and CDR2 is YYDKDF (reference sequence). The CDR3 is made up of 15 amino acids. Germline trimming cut 0 bases from V and 4 bases from J; bases unmatched to any gene: 0. CDR3 bases: TGTGCCACCAGCAGAGAAGCGGGAGGGTACAATGAGCAGTTCTTC. As protein: CATSREAGGYNEQFF.